This record concerns one T cell receptor (beta chain) sequence. What it binds is not known. The data belong to a study of blood T cells in healthy people across ages. General study points: Comparison with aged donors showed that long-lived donors had more naive CD4+ cells and higher diversity. Strong correlation linked observed beta diversity and percent naive T cells.

Each individual donor underwent a draw of around 9.8 milliliters of peripheral blood. Primed by a sample-barcoded 5' primer and a J-beta primer mix, a second PCR proceeded for roughly 7 to 11 cycles. All cDNA molecules were each tagged by a template-switch adaptor with 12 random nucleotides. One entry per CDR3 protein results from TCRdb running MiXCR on the 5' RACE reads. The sample contains approximately 1,700,000 distinct CDR3 sequences, 35% to 50% of which appear only once. V was pared by 4 bases and J by 5 bases, with 15 bases between. The CDR3 covers 14 residues. The germline CDR1 and CDR2 sequences are DFQATT and SNEGSKA (reference sequence).

Sequencing was performed on blood. This receptor was identified in a human donor in good health. The chain links TRBV20-1 to TRBJ1-5; unclear D gene. The CDR3 nucleotides are TGCAGTGCTACCGTAGGTGGGTTATATCAGCCCCAGCATTTT. Residues: CSATVGGLYQPQHF.